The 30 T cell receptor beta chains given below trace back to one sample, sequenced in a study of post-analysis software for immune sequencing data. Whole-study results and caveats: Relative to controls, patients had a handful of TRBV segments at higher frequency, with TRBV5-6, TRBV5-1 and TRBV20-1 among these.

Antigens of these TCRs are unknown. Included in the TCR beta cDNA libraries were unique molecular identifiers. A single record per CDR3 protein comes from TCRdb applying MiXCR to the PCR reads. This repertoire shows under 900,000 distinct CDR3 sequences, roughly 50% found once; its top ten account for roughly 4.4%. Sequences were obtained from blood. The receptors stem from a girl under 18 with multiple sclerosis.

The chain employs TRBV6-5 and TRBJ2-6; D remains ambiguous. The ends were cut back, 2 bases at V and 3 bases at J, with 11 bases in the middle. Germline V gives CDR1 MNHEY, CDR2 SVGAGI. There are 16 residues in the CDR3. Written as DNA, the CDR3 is TGTGCCAGCAGTTACACCCGGACCGGTGGGGCCAACGTCCTGACTTTC. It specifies CASSYTRTGGANVLTF.

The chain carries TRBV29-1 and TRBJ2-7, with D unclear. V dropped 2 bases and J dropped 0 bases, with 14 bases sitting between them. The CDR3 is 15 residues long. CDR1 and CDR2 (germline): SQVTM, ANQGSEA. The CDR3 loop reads CSVESDNSRSYEQYF. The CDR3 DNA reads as TGCAGCGTTGAAAGCGATAATAGCCGCTCCTACGAGCAGTACTTC.

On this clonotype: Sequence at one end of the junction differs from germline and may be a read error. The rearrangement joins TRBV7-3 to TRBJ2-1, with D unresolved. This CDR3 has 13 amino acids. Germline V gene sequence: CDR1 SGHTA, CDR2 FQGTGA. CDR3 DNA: TGTGTCAGCAGCTTATATCACACTCTGGAGCAGTTCTTC. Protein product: CVSSLYHTLEQFF.

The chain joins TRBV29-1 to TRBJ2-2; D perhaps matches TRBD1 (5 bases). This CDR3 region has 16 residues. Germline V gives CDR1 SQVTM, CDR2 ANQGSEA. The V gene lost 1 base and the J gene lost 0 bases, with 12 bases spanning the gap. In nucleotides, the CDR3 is TGCAGCGTTGAAGCCCCGACAGTCGCGAACACCGGGGAGCTGTTTTTT. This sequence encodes CSVEAPTVANTGELFF.

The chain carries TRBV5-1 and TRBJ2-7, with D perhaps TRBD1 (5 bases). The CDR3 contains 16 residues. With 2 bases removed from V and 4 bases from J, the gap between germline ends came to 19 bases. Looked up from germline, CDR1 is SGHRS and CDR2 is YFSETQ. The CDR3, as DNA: TGCGCCAGCAGCTTAACAGGTTATCACGACCAGTACGAGCAGTACTTC. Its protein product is CASSLTGYHDQYEQYF.

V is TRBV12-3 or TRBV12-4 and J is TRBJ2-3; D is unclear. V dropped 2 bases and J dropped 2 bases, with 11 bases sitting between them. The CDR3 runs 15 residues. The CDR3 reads CASSLRRRATDTQYF. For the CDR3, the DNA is TGTGCCAGCAGTTTACGAAGGCGTGCCACAGATACGCAGTATTTT.

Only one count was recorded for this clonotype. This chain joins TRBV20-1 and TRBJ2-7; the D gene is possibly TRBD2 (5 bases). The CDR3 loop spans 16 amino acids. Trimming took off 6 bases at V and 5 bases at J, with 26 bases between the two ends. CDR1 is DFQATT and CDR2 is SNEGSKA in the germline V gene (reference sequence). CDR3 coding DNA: TGCAGTGCCCCGAGGGCCGGGATAGGATTTGTCCACGAGCAGTACTTC. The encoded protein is CSAPRAGIGFVHEQYF.

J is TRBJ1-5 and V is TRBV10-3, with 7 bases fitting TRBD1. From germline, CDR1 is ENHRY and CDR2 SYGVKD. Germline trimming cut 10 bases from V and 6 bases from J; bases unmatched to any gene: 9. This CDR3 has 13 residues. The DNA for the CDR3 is TGTGCCACCCAGCCCGACAGGGCTCAGCCCCAGCATTTT. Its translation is CATQPDRAQPQHF.

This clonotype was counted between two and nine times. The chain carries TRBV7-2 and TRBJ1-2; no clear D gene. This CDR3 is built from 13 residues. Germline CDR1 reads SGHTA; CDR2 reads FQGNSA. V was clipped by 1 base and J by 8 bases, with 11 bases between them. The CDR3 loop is CASSLGPADGYTF. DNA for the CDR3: TGTGCCAGCAGCTTAGGTCCAGCCGACGGCTACACCTTC.

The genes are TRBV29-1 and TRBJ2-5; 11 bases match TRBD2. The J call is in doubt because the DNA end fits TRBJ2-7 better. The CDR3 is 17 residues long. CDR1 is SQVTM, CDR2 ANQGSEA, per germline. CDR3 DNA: TGCAGCGTTTTCGGGACTAGCGGCCCCGACTTACCCTACGAGCAGTACTTC. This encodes CSVFGTSGPDLPYEQYF.

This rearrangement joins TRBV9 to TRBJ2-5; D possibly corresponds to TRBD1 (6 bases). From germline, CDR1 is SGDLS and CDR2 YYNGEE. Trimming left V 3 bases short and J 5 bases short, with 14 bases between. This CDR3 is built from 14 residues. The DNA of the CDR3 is TGTGCCAGCAGCGCGCGACAGGTTCCGGAGACCCAGTACTTC. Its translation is CASSARQVPETQYF.

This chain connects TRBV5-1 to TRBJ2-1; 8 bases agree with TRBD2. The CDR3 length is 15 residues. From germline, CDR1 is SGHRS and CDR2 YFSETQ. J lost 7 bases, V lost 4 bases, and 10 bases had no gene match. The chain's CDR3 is CASSRGLVSRNEQFF. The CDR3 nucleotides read TGCGCCAGCAGCCGGGGACTAGTAAGTAGAAATGAGCAGTTCTTC.

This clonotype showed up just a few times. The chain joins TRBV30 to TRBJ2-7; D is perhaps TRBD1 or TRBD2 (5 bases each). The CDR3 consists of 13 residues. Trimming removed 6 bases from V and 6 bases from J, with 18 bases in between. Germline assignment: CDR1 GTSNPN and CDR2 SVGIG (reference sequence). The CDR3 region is CACQRDGFGEQYF. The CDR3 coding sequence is TGTGCCTGCCAACGGGACGGGTTCGGCGAGCAGTACTTC.

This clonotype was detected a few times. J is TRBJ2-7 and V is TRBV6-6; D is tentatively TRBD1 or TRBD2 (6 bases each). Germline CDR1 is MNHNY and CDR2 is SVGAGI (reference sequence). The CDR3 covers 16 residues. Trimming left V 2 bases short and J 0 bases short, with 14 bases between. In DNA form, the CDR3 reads TGTGCCAGCAGTTACCCCCGGGGGCAGGGCTCCTACGAGCAGTACTTC. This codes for CASSYPRGQGSYEQYF.

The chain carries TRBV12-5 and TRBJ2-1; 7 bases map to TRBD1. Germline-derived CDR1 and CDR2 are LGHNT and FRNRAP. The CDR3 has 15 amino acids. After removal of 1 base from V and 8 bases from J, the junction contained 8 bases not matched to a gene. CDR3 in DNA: TGTGCTAGTGGTTTGGGGGCAGGGGGTTTCGATGAGCAGTTCTTC. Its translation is CASGLGAGGFDEQFF.

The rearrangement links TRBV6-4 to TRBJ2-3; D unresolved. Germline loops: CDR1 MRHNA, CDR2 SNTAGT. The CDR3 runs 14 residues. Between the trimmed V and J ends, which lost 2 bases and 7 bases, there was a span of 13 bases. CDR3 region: CASSDRVWVNTQYF. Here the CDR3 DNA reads TGTGCCAGCAGTGACAGGGTGTGGGTAAATACGCAGTATTTT.

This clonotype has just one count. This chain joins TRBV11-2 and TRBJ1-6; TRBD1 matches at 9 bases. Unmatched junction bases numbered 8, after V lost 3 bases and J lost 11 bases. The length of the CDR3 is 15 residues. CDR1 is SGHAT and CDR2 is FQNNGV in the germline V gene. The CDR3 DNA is TGTGCCAGCAGCTTTTTCGACAGGGGGTCGACACCCCTCCACTTT. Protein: CASSFFDRGSTPLHF. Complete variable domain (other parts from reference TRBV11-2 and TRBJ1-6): EAGVAQSPRYKIIEKRQSVAFWCNPISGHATLYWYQQILGQGPKLLIQFQNNGVVDDSQLPKDRFSAERLKGVDSTLKIQPAKLEDSAVYLCASSFFDRGSTPLHFGNGTRLTVT.

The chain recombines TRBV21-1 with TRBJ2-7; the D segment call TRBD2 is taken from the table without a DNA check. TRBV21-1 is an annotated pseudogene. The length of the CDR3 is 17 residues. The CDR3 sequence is CASSNLASGGFSYEQYF. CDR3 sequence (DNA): TGTGCCAGCAGCAATCTGGCTAGCGGGGGTTTCTCCTACGAGCAGTACTTC.

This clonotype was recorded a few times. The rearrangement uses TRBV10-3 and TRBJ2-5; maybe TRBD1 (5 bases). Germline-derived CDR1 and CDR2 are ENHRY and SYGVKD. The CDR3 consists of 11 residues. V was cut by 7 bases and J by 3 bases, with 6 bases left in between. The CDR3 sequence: CAIKGEETQYF. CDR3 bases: TGTGCCATCAAAGGGGAAGAGACCCAGTACTTC.

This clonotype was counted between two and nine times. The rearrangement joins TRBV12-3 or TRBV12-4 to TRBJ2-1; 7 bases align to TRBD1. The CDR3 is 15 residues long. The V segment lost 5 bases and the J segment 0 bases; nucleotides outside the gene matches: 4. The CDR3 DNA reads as TGTGCCAGCAGTCTGAGGGGGCTCTCCTACAATGAGCAGTTCTTC. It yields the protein CASSLRGLSYNEQFF.

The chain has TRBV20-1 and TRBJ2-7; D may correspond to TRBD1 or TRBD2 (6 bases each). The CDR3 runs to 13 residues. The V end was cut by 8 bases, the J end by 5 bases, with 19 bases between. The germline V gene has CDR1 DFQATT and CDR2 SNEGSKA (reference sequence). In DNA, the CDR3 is TGCAGTACGTACATGCAGGGGAGGAACGAGCAGTACTTC. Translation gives CSTYMQGRNEQYF.

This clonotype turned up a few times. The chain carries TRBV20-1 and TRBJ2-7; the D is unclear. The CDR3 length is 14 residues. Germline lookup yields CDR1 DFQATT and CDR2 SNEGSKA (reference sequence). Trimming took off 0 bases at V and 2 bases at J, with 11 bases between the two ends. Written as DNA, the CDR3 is TGCAGTGCTAGAGATGCATTTAACCCCTACGAGCAGTACTTC. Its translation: CSARDAFNPYEQYF.

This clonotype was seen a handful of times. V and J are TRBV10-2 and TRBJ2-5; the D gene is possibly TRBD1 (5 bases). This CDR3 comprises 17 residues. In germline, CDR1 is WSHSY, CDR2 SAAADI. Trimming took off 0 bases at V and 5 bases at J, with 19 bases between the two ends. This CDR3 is CASSESRLGVGAETQYF. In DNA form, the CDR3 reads TGCGCCAGCAGTGAGTCGCGTTTAGGGGTAGGGGCCGAGACCCAGTACTTC.

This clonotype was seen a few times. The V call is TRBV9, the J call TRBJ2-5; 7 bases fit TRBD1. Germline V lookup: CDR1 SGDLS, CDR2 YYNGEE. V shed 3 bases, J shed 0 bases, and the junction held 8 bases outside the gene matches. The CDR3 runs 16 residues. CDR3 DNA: TGTGCCAGCAGCGCGGGACAGCCAATTTACCAAGAGACCCAGTACTTC. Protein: CASSAGQPIYQETQYF.

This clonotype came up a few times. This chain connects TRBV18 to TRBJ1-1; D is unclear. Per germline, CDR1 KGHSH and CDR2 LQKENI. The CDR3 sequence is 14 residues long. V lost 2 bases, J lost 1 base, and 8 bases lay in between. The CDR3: CASSPSVGNTEAFF. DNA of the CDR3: TGTGCCAGCTCACCATCTGTGGGGAACACTGAAGCTTTCTTT.

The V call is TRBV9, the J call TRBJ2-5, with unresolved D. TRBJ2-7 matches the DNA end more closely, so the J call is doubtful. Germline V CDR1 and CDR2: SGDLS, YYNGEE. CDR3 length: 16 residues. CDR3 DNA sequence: TGTGCCAGCAGCCCCCAGCCAGACGCAGGAAGAGGCGAGCAGTACTTC. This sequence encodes CASSPQPDAGRGEQYF.

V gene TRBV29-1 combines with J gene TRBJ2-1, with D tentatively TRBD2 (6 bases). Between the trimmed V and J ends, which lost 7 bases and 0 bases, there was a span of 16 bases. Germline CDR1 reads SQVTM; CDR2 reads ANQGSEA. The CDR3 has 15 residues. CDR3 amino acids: CSALTDGSSYNEQFF. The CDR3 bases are TGCAGCGCCCTTACGGACGGGAGCTCCTACAATGAGCAGTTCTTC.

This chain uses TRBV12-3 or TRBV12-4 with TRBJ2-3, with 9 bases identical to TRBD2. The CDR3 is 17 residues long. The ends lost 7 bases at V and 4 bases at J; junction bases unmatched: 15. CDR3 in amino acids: CASTLGGSGSLADTQYF. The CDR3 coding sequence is TGTGCCAGCACCCTCGGGGGTAGCGGGAGTCTCGCAGATACGCAGTATTTT.

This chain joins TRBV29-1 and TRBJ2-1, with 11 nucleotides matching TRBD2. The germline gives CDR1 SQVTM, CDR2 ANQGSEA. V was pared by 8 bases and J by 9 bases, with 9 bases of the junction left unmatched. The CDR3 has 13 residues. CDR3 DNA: TGCAGCAGTAGCGGGAGGGCCCGGGGTGAGCAGTTCTTC. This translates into CSSSGRARGEQFF.

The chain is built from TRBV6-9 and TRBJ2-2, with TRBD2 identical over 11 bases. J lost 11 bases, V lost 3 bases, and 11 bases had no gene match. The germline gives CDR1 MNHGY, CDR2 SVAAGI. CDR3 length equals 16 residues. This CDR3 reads CASSYHIGTSGEELFF. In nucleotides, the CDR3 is TGTGCCAGCAGTTACCATATCGGGACTAGCGGAGAAGAGCTGTTTTTT.